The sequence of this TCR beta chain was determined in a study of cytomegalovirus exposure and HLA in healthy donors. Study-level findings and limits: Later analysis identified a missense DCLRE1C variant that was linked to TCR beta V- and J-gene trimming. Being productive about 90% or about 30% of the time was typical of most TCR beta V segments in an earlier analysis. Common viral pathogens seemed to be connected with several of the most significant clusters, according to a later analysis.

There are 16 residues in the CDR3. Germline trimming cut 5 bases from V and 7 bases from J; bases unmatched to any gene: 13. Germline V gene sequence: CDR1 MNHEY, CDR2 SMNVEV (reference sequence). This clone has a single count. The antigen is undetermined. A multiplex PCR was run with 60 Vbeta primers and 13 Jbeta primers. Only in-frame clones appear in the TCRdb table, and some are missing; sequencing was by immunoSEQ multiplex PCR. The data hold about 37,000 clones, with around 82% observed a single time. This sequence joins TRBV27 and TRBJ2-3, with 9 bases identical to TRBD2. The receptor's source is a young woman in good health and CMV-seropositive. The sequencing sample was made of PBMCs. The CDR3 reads CASSPRVSGSTNTQYF. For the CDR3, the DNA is TGTGCCAGCAGTCCCAGGGTTAGCGGGAGTACAAATACGCAGTATTTT.